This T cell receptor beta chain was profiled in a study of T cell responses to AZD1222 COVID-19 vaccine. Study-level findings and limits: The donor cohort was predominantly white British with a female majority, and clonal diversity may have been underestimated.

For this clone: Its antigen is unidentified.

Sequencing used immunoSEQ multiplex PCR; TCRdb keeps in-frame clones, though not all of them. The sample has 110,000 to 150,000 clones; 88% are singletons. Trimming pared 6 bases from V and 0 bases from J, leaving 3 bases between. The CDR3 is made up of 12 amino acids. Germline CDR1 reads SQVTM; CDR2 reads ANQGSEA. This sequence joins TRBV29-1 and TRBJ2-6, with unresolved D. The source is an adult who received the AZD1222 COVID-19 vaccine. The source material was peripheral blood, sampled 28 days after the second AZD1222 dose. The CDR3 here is CSVLSGANVLTF. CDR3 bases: TGCAGCGTCCTCTCTGGGGCCAACGTCCTGACTTTC.